This T cell receptor (beta chain) was found in a study of OX40 agonist ivuxolimab in advanced cancers. The repertoire was sequenced with immunoSEQ multiplex PCR; TCRdb's copy has only in-frame clones and lacks some. Of approximately 40,000 clones listed, around 83% are singletons. With V trimmed by 1 base and J by 12 bases, 12 bases remained unmatched. The CDR3 has 14 residues. Germline lookup yields CDR1 GTSNPN and CDR2 SVGIG (reference sequence). The sequence was obtained from an adult with an advanced solid tumor such as melanoma, head and neck, liver or kidney cancer. Sequencing was performed on CD4+ or CD8+ T cells sorted from blood, taken in a trial of the OX40 agonist ivuxolimab. J is TRBJ2-1 and V is TRBV30; 7 nucleotides align to TRBD2. CDR3: CAWSASGTKPRQFF. Here the CDR3 DNA reads TGTGCCTGGAGTGCCTCCGGGACTAAGCCCCGGCAGTTCTTC.